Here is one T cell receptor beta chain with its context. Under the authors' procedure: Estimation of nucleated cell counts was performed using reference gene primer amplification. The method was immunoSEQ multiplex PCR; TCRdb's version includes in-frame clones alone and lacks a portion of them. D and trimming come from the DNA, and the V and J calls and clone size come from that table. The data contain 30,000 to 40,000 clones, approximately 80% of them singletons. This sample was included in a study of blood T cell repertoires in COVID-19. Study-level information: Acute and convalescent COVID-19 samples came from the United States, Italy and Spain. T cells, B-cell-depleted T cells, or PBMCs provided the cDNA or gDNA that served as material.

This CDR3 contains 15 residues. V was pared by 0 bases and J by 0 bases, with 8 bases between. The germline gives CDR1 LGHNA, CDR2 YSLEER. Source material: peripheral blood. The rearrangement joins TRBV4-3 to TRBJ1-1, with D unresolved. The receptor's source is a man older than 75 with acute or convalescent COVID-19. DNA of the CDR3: TGCGCCAGCAGCCAAGAGGTAGTCATGAACACTGAAGCTTTCTTT. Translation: CASSQEVVMNTEAFF.